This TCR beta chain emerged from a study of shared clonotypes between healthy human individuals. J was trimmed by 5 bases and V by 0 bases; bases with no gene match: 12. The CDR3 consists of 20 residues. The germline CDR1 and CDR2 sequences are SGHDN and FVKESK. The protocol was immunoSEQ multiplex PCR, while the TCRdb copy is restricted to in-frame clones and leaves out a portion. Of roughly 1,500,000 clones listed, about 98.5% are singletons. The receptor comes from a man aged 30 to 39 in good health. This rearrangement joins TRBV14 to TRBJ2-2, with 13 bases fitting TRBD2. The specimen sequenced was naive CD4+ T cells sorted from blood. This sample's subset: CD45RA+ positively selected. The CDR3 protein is CASSQELSATSGRWTGELFF. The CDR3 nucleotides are TGTGCCAGCAGCCAAGAGTTATCCGCGACTAGCGGGAGGTGGACCGGGGAGCTGTTTTTT.